This is a list of T cell receptor beta chains from one sample in a study of Ad26.COV2.S vaccination and SARS-CoV-2 variants. Assay used: immunoSEQ multiplex PCR; TCRdb lists only in-frame clones, some missing. The sample contains hundreds of thousands of clones, around 93% of which appear only once. The sequencing here drew on peripheral blood, taken in a trial of Ad26.COV2.S vaccine versus placebo. The receptors were gathered from a person between 18 and 59 years old who received the Ad26.COV2.S COVID-19 vaccine or a placebo. The CDR3 runs from the conserved cysteine through the conserved F or W. The order of the fields is J gene, V gene, CDR3 protein.

TRBJ2-3 TRBV2 CASSDRPTQPPTDTQYF
TRBJ2-2 TRBV7-2 CASRPTDSNTGELFF
TRBJ1-5 TRBV24-1 CATSIGQGNSNQPQHF
TRBJ2-3 TRBV28 CASSLNTHSTDTQYF
TRBJ1-4 TRBV5-1 CASSFRGTNGELFF
TRBJ2-7 TRBV29-1 CSVGLPYEQYF
TRBJ1-2 TRBV6-2/TRBV6-3 CASSEERVYWYGYTF
TRBJ2-1 TRBV7-2 CASSLPGEKGSYNEQFF
TRBJ1-1 TRBV3-1/TRBV3-2 CASSQLENTEAFF
TRBJ2-1 TRBV20-1 CSASGGRGEQFF
TRBJ2-1 TRBV29-1 CSVDQGTNEQFF
TRBJ2-7 TRBV14 CASSQEGQPGSYEQYF
TRBJ1-1 TRBV24-1 CATSESWSGEAFF
TRBJ2-7 TRBV7-9 CASSRTVNEQYF
TRBJ1-6 TRBV9 CASSADSANSPLHF
TRBJ2-7 TRBV5-1 CASSFSYSYEQYF
TRBJ1-5 TRBV3-1/TRBV3-2 CASIPQHF
TRBJ1-3 TRBV19 CAMGVGNTIYF
TRBJ2-5 TRBV27 CASSLLGGAGETQYF
TRBJ1-4 TRBV19 CASSMGSNCFF
TRBJ1-1 TRBV11-2 CASSFPDLETEAFF
TRBJ1-5 TRBV19 CASSIRWNQPQHF
TRBJ1-2 TRBV2 CASSEKGTVNYGYTF
TRBJ1-1 TRBV18 CASSPYGNMNTEAFF
TRBJ1-1 TRBV19 CASSRYRGLTEAFF
TRBJ2-7 TRBV19 CASSTGGGSYEQYF
TRBJ1-3 TRBV29-1 CSVWQLSSGNTIYF
TRBJ1-2 TRBV27 CASSPGTVSNYGYTF
TRBJ1-1 TRBV28 CASSLRDMNTEAFF
TRBJ2-3 TRBV9 CASSVGGTIDTQYF
TRBJ1-2 TRBV4-3 CASSQEWTGTYGYTF
TRBJ2-5 TRBV9 CASSVVGGPQETQYF
TRBJ2-2 TRBV5-1 CASSVPEVTGELFF
TRBJ2-2 TRBV12-3/TRBV12-4 CASSLSAGELFF
TRBJ2-3 TRBV6-2/TRBV6-3 CASSGQGTDTQYF
TRBJ2-1 TRBV6-4 CASSSGTLKFF
TRBJ1-6 TRBV5-8 CASSLPYNSPLHF
TRBJ1-1 TRBV21-1 CASSTRDRGFLTEAFF
TRBJ1-2 TRBV7-9 CASSQDGDYGYTF
TRBJ2-6 TRBV5-1 CASSGGSGANVLTF
TRBJ2-1 TRBV3-1/TRBV3-2 CASSQGLAGEQFF
TRBJ2-4 TRBV7-2 CASSLGAGGPGNIQYF
TRBJ2-1 TRBV5-1 CASSLGQNSYNEQFF
TRBJ1-6 TRBV3-1/TRBV3-2 CASSQGVGQGSSLHF
TRBJ2-1 TRBV27 CASSLAEWTYNEQFF
TRBJ2-7 TRBV27 CASSQHPGLSYEQYF
TRBJ2-7 TRBV18 CASSPTTHQDEQYF
TRBJ2-1 TRBV19 CASEDATNEQFF
TRBJ1-5 TRBV28 CASSSTGTYQPQHF
TRBJ1-5 TRBV5-8 CASSKGQALISNQPQHF
TRBJ2-1 TRBV7-6 CASSLEGSGGAREQFF
TRBJ1-2 TRBV6-1 CASSEFGRVDRYGYTF
TRBJ2-3 TRBV9 CASSVAPGTDTQYF
TRBJ1-5 TRBV19 CASAPTGNQPQHF